This is a list of T cell receptor beta chains from one sample in a study of OX40 agonist ivuxolimab in advanced cancers. The method was immunoSEQ multiplex PCR; TCRdb's version includes in-frame clones alone and lacks a portion of them. The table lists around 69,000 clones, about 91% of them singletons. The starting material was CD4+ or CD8+ T cells sorted from blood, obtained in a trial of the OX40 agonist ivuxolimab. The receptor set was obtained from an adult with an advanced solid tumor such as melanoma, head and neck, liver or kidney cancer. CDR3s include the opening cysteine and the closing phenylalanine or tryptophan. A D gene is named only where the DNA matches it firmly. Not all rows give a size; the values are once, few, many and, for expanded clones, a class.

abundance,j_gene,len,d_gene,v_gene,CDR3aa,CDR3nt
.,TRBJ2-1,15,.,TRBV5-1,CASSPVEGAYNEQFF,TGCGCCAGCAGCCCTGTAGAGGGGGCCTACAATGAGCAGTTCTTC
.,TRBJ1-6,13,TRBD1,TRBV13,CASSWGQNSPLHF,TGTGCCAGCAGCTGGGGACAGAATTCACCCCTCCACTTT
.,TRBJ1-1,16,.,TRBV28,CASRTNMRTPNTEAFF,TGTGCCAGCAGAACCAATATGAGGACACCGAACACTGAAGCTTTCTTT
.,TRBJ2-1,16,.,TRBV7-7,CASSLASSGAYNEQFF,TGTGCTAGCAGCTTAGCGAGTAGCGGAGCCTACAATGAGCAGTTCTTC
.,TRBJ1-6,16,.,TRBV21-1,CASSKSPGQGDSPLHF,TGTGCCAGCAGCAAATCTCCCGGACAGGGGGATTCACCCCTCCACTTT
.,TRBJ2-7,16,TRBD2,TRBV9,CASSVVAPGGGYEQYF,TGTGCCAGCAGCGTAGTAGCCCCCGGGGGGGGGTACGAGCAGTACTTC
.,TRBJ2-7,14,.,TRBV11-3,CASSRPVNPRQQYF,TGTGCCAGCAGCCGACCAGTGAACCCGAGACAGCAGTACTTC
.,TRBJ2-3,16,.,TRBV7-3,CASSLTPDATTDTQYF,TGTGCCAGCAGCTTAACCCCGGATGCCACCACAGATACGCAGTATTTT
.,TRBJ1-2,15,.,TRBV28,CASSPGHRANYGYTF,TGTGCCAGCAGTCCGGGACACCGAGCTAACTATGGCTACACCTTC
.,TRBJ2-1,15,.,TRBV19,CASIGTKSSYNEQFF,TGTGCCAGTATTGGGACAAAGAGCTCCTACAATGAGCAGTTCTTC
.,TRBJ2-5,14,.,TRBV29-1,CSPILASHQETQYF,TGCAGCCCGATCCTGGCAAGCCACCAAGAGACCCAGTACTTC
.,TRBJ2-7,14,.,TRBV27,CASSPQTGVYEQYF,TGTGCCAGCAGTCCTCAGACGGGCGTCTACGAGCAGTACTTC
.,TRBJ2-5,15,.,TRBV2,CASSRRTIGQETQYF,TGTGCCAGCAGCCGGAGGACAATAGGGCAAGAGACCCAGTACTTC
.,TRBJ2-7,15,TRBD2,TRBV18,CASHLGLAGVDEQYF,TGTGCCAGCCATCTTGGCCTAGCGGGGGTCGACGAGCAGTACTTC
once,TRBJ2-7,14,.,TRBV7-2,CASRPRTADYEQYF,TGTGCCAGCAGACCTCGGACAGCGGACTACGAGCAGTACTTC
.,TRBJ1-2,15,.,TRBV2,CASSPFTSQGGGYTF,TGTGCCAGCAGTCCCTTCACTTCCCAGGGCGGGGGCTACACCTTC
.,TRBJ2-5,13,TRBD2,TRBV5-1,CASSGGGGETQYF,TGCGCCAGCAGTGGCGGGGGGGGAGAGACCCAGTACTTC
.,TRBJ2-3,14,TRBD1,TRBV2,CATGRQGATDTQYF,TGTGCCACCGGACGACAGGGGGCAACAGATACGCAGTATTTT
.,TRBJ2-3,14,.,TRBV14,CASSHVVRADTQYF,TGTGCCAGCAGCCATGTGGTTCGGGCAGATACGCAGTATTTT
.,TRBJ1-4,15,.,TRBV15,CATSNQGLSTEKLFF,TGTGCCACCAGCAATCAGGGGTTGAGTACGGAAAAACTGTTTTTT
few,TRBJ2-1,15,.,TRBV11-3,CASSLLAAPLGEQFF,TGTGCCAGCAGCTTGTTGGCAGCTCCCCTTGGTGAGCAGTTCTTC
.,TRBJ2-3,15,.,TRBV19,CASSPRTASTDTQYF,TGTGCCAGTAGTCCAAGGACAGCCTCCACAGATACGCAGTATTTT
.,TRBJ2-6,14,.,TRBV5-1,CASSPPGGANVLTF,TGCGCCAGCAGCCCCCCGGGTGGGGCCAACGTCCTGACTTTC
.,TRBJ2-7,14,TRBD1,TRBV6-5,CASSRQGTTHEQYF,TGTGCCAGCAGTCGACAGGGTACGACACACGAGCAGTACTTC
.,TRBJ1-4,15,TRBD1,TRBV4-1,CASSRTGATNEKLFF,TGCGCCAGCAGCCGCACAGGGGCAACTAATGAAAAACTGTTTTTT
.,TRBJ2-2,12,.,TRBV5-1,CASSLEIGELFF,TGCGCCAGCAGCTTGGAAATCGGGGAGCTGTTTTTT
.,TRBJ2-1,15,TRBD1,TRBV9,CASSPGTGDYNEQFF,TGTGCCAGCAGCCCCGGGACAGGGGACTACAATGAGCAGTTCTTC
.,TRBJ2-1,16,.,TRBV5-1,CASSPDGGGQFNEQFF,TGCGCCAGCAGCCCGGACGGGGGTGGGCAGTTCAATGAGCAGTTCTTC
.,TRBJ1-1,16,.,TRBV19,CASRQETGTKNTEAFF,TGTGCCAGTAGACAAGAAACCGGGACAAAGAACACTGAAGCTTTCTTT
.,TRBJ2-7,11,.,TRBV11-3,CASSLVYEQYF,TGTGCCAGCAGCTTAGTATACGAGCAGTACTTC
few,TRBJ1-1,15,TRBD1,TRBV18,CASSPESGGRTEAFF,TGTGCCAGCTCACCCGAGTCAGGGGGGAGGACTGAAGCTTTCTTT
.,TRBJ1-1,13,.,TRBV12-5,CASGPGQNTEAFF,TGTGCTAGTGGTCCCGGACAGAACACTGAAGCTTTCTTT
.,TRBJ2-7,13,TRBD1,TRBV6-5,CASSFRTGDEQYF,TGTGCCAGCAGTTTCCGGACAGGGGACGAGCAGTACTTC
.,TRBJ1-1,15,TRBD1,TRBV2,CARPQGSRTNTEAFF,TGTGCCAGACCACAGGGGTCACGAACGAACACTGAAGCTTTCTTT
.,TRBJ1-1,12,.,TRBV6-1,CASSGDWVEAFF,TGTGCCAGCAGCGGGGACTGGGTCGAAGCTTTCTTT
few,TRBJ1-2,15,.,TRBV30,CAWMAGRGGSYGYTF,TGTGCCTGGATGGCTGGTAGAGGGGGTTCCTATGGCTACACCTTC
.,TRBJ1-1,14,TRBD1,TRBV28,CASSRWTGDIEAFF,TGTGCCAGCAGTCGGTGGACAGGGGACATTGAAGCTTTCTTT
.,TRBJ2-1,15,TRBD2,TRBV7-9,CASSQLAGDYNEQFF,TGTGCCAGCAGCCAACTAGCGGGGGATTACAATGAGCAGTTCTTC
.,TRBJ1-2,15,TRBD1,TRBV7-2,CASSQRTGQGVGYTF,TGTGCCAGCAGCCAACGTACTGGGCAGGGGGTTGGCTACACCTTC
.,TRBJ1-6,14,.,TRBV5-1,CASSPGGQRSPLHF,TGCGCCAGCAGCCCGGGGGGGCAGCGTTCACCCCTCCACTTT
.,TRBJ1-5,14,.,TRBV5-5,CASSLQGWSQPQHF,TGTGCCAGCAGCTTACAGGGATGGAGTCAGCCCCAGCATTTT
.,TRBJ2-1,15,TRBD2,TRBV18,CASSPLAGPNNEQFF,TGTGCCAGCTCACCCCTAGCGGGCCCCAACAATGAGCAGTTCTTC
.,TRBJ1-4,16,.,TRBV15,CATSDPSGSTNEKLFF,TGTGCCACCAGCGACCCGAGTGGCTCAACTAATGAAAAACTGTTTTTT
.,TRBJ1-2,16,TRBD1,TRBV5-1,CASSLTGGGTNYGYTF,TGCGCCAGCAGCTTGACAGGGGGCGGAACTAACTATGGCTACACCTTC
.,TRBJ1-1,15,.,TRBV30,CAWSFRGRGNTEAFF,TGTGCCTGGAGTTTCCGAGGCAGGGGGAACACTGAAGCTTTCTTT
.,TRBJ1-3,20,TRBD1,TRBV6-1,CASSAGQGNKAVSSGNTIYF,TGTGCCAGCAGTGCGGGACAGGGGAATAAGGCCGTAAGCTCTGGAAACACCATATATTTT
.,TRBJ2-1,14,.,TRBV7-3,CASRPGGSYNEQFF,TGTGCCAGCAGACCCGGGGGTTCCTACAATGAGCAGTTCTTC
.,TRBJ1-1,14,.,TRBV5-6,CASSRGLRNTEAFF,TGTGCCAGCAGCCGGGGGCTGCGGAACACTGAAGCTTTCTTT
.,TRBJ1-5,13,.,TRBV6-6,CASRGRAAQPQHF,TGTGCCAGCAGAGGCAGGGCGGCTCAGCCCCAGCATTTT
.,TRBJ1-2,13,.,TRBV18,CASSPSGGEGYTF,TGTGCCAGCTCACCAAGCGGGGGCGAGGGCTACACCTTC
few,TRBJ2-7,13,.,TRBV18,CASSLSRVDEQYF,TGTGCCAGCTCACTAAGTCGAGTCGACGAGCAGTACTTC
.,TRBJ2-1,17,.,TRBV19,CASSNAISTGVYNEQFF,TGTGCCAGTAGTAACGCAATATCAACTGGGGTCTACAATGAGCAGTTCTTC
.,TRBJ1-1,14,.,TRBV2,CASSDRAGNTEAFF,TGTGCCAGCAGTGACCGGGCGGGGAACACTGAAGCTTTCTTT
once,TRBJ1-2,13,.,TRBV5-6,CASSSTASYGYTF,TGTGCCAGCAGCTCGACAGCTTCCTATGGCTACACCTTC